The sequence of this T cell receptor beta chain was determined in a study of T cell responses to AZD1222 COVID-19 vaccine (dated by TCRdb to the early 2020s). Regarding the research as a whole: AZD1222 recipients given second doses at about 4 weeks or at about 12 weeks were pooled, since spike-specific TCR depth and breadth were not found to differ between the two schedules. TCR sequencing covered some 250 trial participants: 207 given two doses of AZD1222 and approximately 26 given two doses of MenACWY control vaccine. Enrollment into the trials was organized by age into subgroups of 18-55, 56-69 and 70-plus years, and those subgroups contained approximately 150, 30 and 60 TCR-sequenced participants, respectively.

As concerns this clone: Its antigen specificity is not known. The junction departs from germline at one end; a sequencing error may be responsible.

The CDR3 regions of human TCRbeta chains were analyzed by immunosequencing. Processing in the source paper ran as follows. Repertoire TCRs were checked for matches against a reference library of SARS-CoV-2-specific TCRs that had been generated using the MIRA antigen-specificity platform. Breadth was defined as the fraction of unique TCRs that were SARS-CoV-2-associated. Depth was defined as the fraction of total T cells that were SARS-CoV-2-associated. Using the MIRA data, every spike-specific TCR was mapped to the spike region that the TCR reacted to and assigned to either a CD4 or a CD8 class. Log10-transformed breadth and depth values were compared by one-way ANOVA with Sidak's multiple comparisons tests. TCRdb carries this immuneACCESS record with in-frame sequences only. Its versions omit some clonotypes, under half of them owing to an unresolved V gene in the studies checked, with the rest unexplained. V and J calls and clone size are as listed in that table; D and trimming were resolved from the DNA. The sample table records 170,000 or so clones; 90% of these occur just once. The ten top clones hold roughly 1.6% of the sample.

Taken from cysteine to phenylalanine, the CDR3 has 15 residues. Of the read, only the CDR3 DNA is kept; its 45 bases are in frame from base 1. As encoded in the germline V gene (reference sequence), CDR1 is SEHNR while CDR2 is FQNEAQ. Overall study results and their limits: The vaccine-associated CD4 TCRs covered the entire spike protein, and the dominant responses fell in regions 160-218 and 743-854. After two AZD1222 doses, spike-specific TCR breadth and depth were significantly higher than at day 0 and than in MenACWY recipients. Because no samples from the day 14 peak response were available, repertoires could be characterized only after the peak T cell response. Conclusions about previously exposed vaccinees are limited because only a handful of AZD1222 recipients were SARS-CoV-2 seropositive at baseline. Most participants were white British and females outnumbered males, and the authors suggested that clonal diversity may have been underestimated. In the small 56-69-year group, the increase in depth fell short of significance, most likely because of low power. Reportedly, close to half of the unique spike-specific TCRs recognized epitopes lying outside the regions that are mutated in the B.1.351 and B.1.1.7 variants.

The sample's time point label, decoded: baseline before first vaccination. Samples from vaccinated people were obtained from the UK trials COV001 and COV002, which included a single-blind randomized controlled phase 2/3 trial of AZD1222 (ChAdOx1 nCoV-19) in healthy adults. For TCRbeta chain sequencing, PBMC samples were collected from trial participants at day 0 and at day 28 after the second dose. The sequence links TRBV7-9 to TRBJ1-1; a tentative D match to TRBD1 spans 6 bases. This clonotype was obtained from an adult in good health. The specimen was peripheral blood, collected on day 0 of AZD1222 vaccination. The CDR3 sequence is CASGFMLTGATEAFF. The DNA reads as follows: TGTGCCAGCGGCTTTATGCTTACGGGGGCAACTGAAGCTTTCTTT.